These 3 T cell receptor beta chains were all obtained from the same sample, sequenced in a study of CD4 T cells in relation to SARS-CoV-2 and coronaviruses. The repertoire was sequenced with immunoSEQ multiplex PCR; TCRdb's copy has only in-frame clones and lacks some. This sample has some 60,000 clones; just over 90% occur once, and the top ten carry under 0.4%. The sequenced material came from naive CD4+ T cells from PBMCs. Subset in this sample: naive CD4+ T cells isolated by negative enrichment. These receptor sequences come from an adult with COVID-19.

The V call is TRBV15, the J call TRBJ1-2; perhaps TRBD1 as D (6 bases). Per the germline V gene, CDR1 is LNHNV and CDR2 is YYDKDF (reference sequence). This CDR3 has 15 amino acids. Trimming stripped 2 bases from V and 5 bases from J, with 15 bases between. Here the CDR3 reads CATSRIIGTPYGYTF. The CDR3 nucleotides are TGTGCCACCAGCAGAATAATAGGGACACCTTATGGCTACACCTTC.

The genes are TRBV28 and TRBJ2-7, with 12 nucleotides matching TRBD2. The J segment lost 7 bases and the V segment lost 4 bases, leaving 5 bases of the junction unmatched. The CDR3 totals 14 residues. Germline CDR1 and CDR2: MDHEN and SYDVKM. The CDR3 here is CASSSTSGGLEQYF. The CDR3 coding sequence is TGTGCCAGCAGTTCCACTAGCGGGGGGCTAGAGCAGTACTTC.

This clone was counted a single time. Compared with germline, one end of the junction differs, possibly owing to a read error. The rearrangement joins TRBV3-1 (or the pseudogene TRBV3-2) to TRBJ2-5; tentatively, D is TRBD1 (6 bases). CDR3 length: 12 amino acids. Germline CDR1 and CDR2: LGHDT and YNNKEL (reference sequence). The CDR3 is CASSQESTGTDF. As DNA, the CDR3 is TGTGCCAGCAGCCAAGAAAGCACAGGGACCGACTTC.